This T cell receptor beta chain originates from a study of identical twins. General study results and limits: Carriage of fewer insertions was seen in abundant cord blood beta clonotypes, whereas memory repertoires showed none.

Remarks on this clonotype: Its antigen is currently unknown.

TCRdb itself ran the 5' RACE reads through MiXCR, one entry per CDR3 protein. The table lists about 530,000 distinct CDR3 sequences, roughly 15% of them singletons. Germline values: CDR1 SNHLY, CDR2 FYNNEI. V was pared by 0 bases and J by 2 bases, with 12 bases of the junction left unmatched. CDR3 length equals 20 residues. Separately, the same data were catalogued under a study of yellow fever vaccine responses in identical twins.

This chain uses TRBV2 with TRBJ2-2; 10 bases are shared with TRBD1. The specimen was CD4+ T cells sorted from blood. The clonotype comes from a woman between 18 and 30 years old in good health. The CDR3 DNA reads as TGTGCCAGCAGTGAAGCGGGGGACAGGGGTTTACTCCTTAACACCGGGGAGCTGTTTTTT. It encodes CASSEAGDRGLLLNTGELFF.